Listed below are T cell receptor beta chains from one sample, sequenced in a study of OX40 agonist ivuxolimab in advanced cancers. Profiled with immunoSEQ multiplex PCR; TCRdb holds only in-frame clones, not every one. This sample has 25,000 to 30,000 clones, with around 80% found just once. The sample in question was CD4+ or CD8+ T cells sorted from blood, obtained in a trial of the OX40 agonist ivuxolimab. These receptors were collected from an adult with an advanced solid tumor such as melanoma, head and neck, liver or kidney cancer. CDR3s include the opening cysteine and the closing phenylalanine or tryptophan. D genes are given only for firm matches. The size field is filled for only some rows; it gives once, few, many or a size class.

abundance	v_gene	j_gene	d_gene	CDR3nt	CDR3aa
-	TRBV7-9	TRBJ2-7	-	TGTGCCAGCAGAGGAGATACCTACGAGCAGTACTTC	CASRGDTYEQYF
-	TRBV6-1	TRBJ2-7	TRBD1	TGTGCCAGTTTAAAGAACAGGGGCGAAGAGCAGTACTTC	CASLKNRGEEQYF
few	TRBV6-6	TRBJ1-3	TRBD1	TGTGCCAGCAGTCAATCCGGGACAGGGGGTGGAAACACCATATATTTT	CASSQSGTGGGNTIYF
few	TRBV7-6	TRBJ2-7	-	TGTGCCAGCAGTTTAGGAGGGGGATACGAGCAGTACTTC	CASSLGGGYEQYF
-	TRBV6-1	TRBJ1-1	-	TGTGCCATACAAGACAGTGAAAACACTGAAGCTTTCTTT	CAIQDSENTEAFF
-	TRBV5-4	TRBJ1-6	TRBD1	TGTGCCAGCAGCGAGGGACAGCACTTCTCCTATAATTCACCCCTCCACTTT	CASSEGQHFSYNSPLHF
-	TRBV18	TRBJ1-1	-	TGTGCCAGCTCATCCGGGCAGAACACTGAAGCTTTCTTT	CASSSGQNTEAFF
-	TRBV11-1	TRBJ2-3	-	TGTGCCAGCAGCTTAGGGGCCACAGATACGCAGTATTTT	CASSLGATDTQYF
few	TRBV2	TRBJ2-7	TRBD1	TGTGCCAGCAGTGGGGACAGGGCTAAAGAGCAGTACTTC	CASSGDRAKEQYF
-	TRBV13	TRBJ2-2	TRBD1	TGTGCCAGCAGCCCTCGGACAGGCCTGAGCGGGGAGCTGTTTTTT	CASSPRTGLSGELFF
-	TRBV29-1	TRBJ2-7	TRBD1	TGCAGCGTTCAAGGGGACAGGGACTACGAGCAGTACTTC	CSVQGDRDYEQYF
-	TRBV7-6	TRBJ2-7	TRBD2	TGTGCCAGCAGCGACGGGGGGGCCTACGAGCAGTACTTC	CASSDGGAYEQYF
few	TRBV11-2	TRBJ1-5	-	TGTGCCAGCAGCTCGGACACCAATCAGCCCCAGCATTTT	CASSSDTNQPQHF
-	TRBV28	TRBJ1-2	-	TGTGCCAGCAGTTTATGGGCCCCACCGGACTATGGCTACACCTTC	CASSLWAPPDYGYTF
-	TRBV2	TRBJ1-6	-	TGTGCCAGCAGTGGGGGGAAAGGAAATTCACCCCTCCACTTT	CASSGGKGNSPLHF
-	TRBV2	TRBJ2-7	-	TGTGCCAGCAGTGAACTGCAGGGGTACGAGCAGTACTTC	CASSELQGYEQYF
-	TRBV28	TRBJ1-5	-	TGTGCCAGCAGTTCATATAGCAATCAGCCCCAGCATTTT	CASSSYSNQPQHF
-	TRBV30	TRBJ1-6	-	TGTGCCTGGAGTGAAGCTGGACGGAATTTTAATTCACCCCTCCACTTT	CAWSEAGRNFNSPLHF
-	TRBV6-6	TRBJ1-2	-	TGTGCCAGCAGTTCGCGAATGGGGGCGGGCTATGGCTACACCTTC	CASSSRMGAGYGYTF